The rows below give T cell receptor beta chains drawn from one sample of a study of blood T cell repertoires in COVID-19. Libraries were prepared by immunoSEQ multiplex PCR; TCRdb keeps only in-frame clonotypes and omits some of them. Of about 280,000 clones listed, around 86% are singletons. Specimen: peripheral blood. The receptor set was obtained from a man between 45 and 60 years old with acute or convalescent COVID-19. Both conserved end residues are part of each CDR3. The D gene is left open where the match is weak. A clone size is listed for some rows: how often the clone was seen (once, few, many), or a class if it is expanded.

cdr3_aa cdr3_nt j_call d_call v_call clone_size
CASRQSYGYTF TGTGCCAGCAGGCAGTCCTATGGCTACACCTTC TRBJ1-2 - TRBV2 -
CASSSYGRAGNTIYF TGTGCCAGCAGCTCCTACGGGCGGGCTGGAAACACCATATATTTT TRBJ1-3 - TRBV7-8 few
CASSSGSGNTIYF TGTGCCAGCAGTTCCGGCTCTGGAAACACCATATATTTT TRBJ1-3 - TRBV12-3/TRBV12-4 -
CAWSVTGDEQYF TGTGCCTGGAGTGTAACCGGGGACGAGCAGTACTTC TRBJ2-7 - TRBV30 -
CASSLVWSSGRDYGYTF TGTGCCAGCAGCTTAGTGTGGAGTTCAGGGAGGGATTACGGCTACACCTTC TRBJ1-2 - TRBV7-8 once
CASSQIPGQINEQFF TGTGCCAGCAGTCAAATACCGGGACAGATTAATGAGCAGTTCTTC TRBJ2-1 TRBD1 TRBV14 few
CASSQGLGRQETQYF TGTGCCAGCAGCCAAGGTCTCGGTCGGCAAGAGACCCAGTACTTC TRBJ2-5 - TRBV3-1/TRBV3-2 -
CASRPLTGGNEKLFF TGTGCCAGTAGACCCTTGACAGGGGGGAATGAAAAACTGTTTTTT TRBJ1-4 TRBD1 TRBV19 once
CASSQSRRTNTEAFF TGTGCCAGCAGCCAATCTCGGAGGACGAATACTGAAGCTTTCTTT TRBJ1-1 - TRBV3-1/TRBV3-2 -
CASSRSPSSGGYNEQFF TGTGCCAGCAGCCGCTCGCCCTCTAGCGGGGGGTACAATGAGCAGTTCTTC TRBJ2-1 TRBD2 TRBV11-3 -
CSVDTGVDSSGGYTF TGCAGCGTTGATACGGGGGTCGACAGTTCTGGTGGCTACACCTTC TRBJ1-2 - TRBV29-1 once
CASRDSLRGAQETQYF TGTGCCAGCCGGGACAGCCTGCGAGGGGCCCAAGAGACCCAGTACTTC TRBJ2-5 TRBD1 TRBV19 -
CAISENGGVTEAFF TGTGCCATCAGTGAAAACGGGGGGGTTACTGAAGCTTTCTTT TRBJ1-1 - TRBV10-3 -
CASSHPKGKQGEETQYF TGTGCCAGCAGCCATCCAAAGGGAAAACAGGGGGAAGAGACCCAGTACTTC TRBJ2-5 TRBD1 TRBV4-2 -
CASSGSRHSTGYTGELFF TGTGCCAGCAGTGGGTCCCGGCACTCGACAGGGTACACCGGGGAGCTGTTTTTT TRBJ2-2 TRBD1 TRBV11-3 -
CASSVRPGQGFTEAFF TGTGCCAGTAGTGTAAGACCGGGACAGGGATTTACTGAAGCTTTCTTT TRBJ1-1 TRBD1 TRBV19 -
CASSTGGAGFYEQYF TGCGCCAGCAGCACCGGGGGGGCCGGTTTCTACGAGCAGTACTTC TRBJ2-7 TRBD2 TRBV5-1 once
CASSLRQKGRREKLFF TGTGCCAGCAGCCTAAGACAGAAAGGGCGGCGGGAAAAACTGTTTTTT TRBJ1-4 - TRBV11-2 -
CASSPLGQGAAHEQYF TGTGCCAGCTCACCACTCGGACAGGGGGCGGCCCACGAGCAGTACTTC TRBJ2-7 TRBD1 TRBV18 -
CASSPPAGRNTEAFF TGTGCCAGCAGCCCCCCGGCAGGCCGGAACACTGAAGCTTTCTTT TRBJ1-1 - TRBV7-9 -
CASSTEGGGNSPLHF TGCGCCAGCAGCACAGAAGGAGGCGGTAATTCACCCCTCCACTTT TRBJ1-6 - TRBV5-1 once
CASSLSSTRQGLTDTQYF TGTGCCAGCAGCTTAAGTTCCACCAGGCAGGGGCTAACAGATACGCAGTATTTT TRBJ2-3 - TRBV13 -
CASSLPSTENTEAFF TGTGCCAGCAGCCTCCCCTCGACAGAGAACACTGAAGCTTTCTTT TRBJ1-1 - TRBV3-1/TRBV3-2 once
CASSALRGNTEAFF TGTGCCAGCAGCGCCTTGCGGGGGAACACTGAAGCTTTCTTT TRBJ1-1 - TRBV11-2 -
CASSGGTGEAFF TGCGCCAGCAGTGGGGGGACGGGTGAAGCTTTCTTT TRBJ1-1 - TRBV5-1 -
CASSVKRDYGYTF TGCGCCAGCAGCGTAAAACGGGATTATGGCTACACCTTC TRBJ1-2 - TRBV5-1 once
CASTDRGPNNEQFF TGTGCCAGCACCGACAGGGGGCCGAACAATGAGCAGTTCTTC TRBJ2-1 TRBD1 TRBV27 medium-sized
CASSFTSGGVSEQFF TGTGCCAGCAGCTTTACTAGCGGGGGGGTGAGTGAGCAGTTCTTC TRBJ2-1 TRBD2 TRBV7-3 -
CASSTGMGGTSTDTQYF TGCGCCAGCAGCACCGGGATGGGTGGCACCTCCACAGATACGCAGTATTTT TRBJ2-3 - TRBV5-1 -
CASSYENNYGYTF TGTGCCAGCAGTTACGAGAATAACTATGGCTACACCTTC TRBJ1-2 - TRBV6-5 -
CASSVQGVSAGANVLTF TGTGCCAGCAGCGTACAGGGGGTATCGGCTGGGGCCAACGTCCTGACTTTC TRBJ2-6 TRBD1 TRBV9 -
CSVVRPDRMNTEAFF TGCAGCGTTGTGCGACCGGACAGAATGAACACTGAAGCTTTTTTT TRBJ1-1 - TRBV29-1 -
CASSHDRGREQYF TGCGCCAGCAGCCACGACAGGGGGCGTGAGCAGTACTTC TRBJ2-7 TRBD1 TRBV4-1 -
CASSLFGHLNSPLHF TGTGCCAGCAGCTTATTTGGCCACCTTAATTCACCCCTCCACTTT TRBJ1-6 - TRBV7-8 -
CASSDAGGIGYYGYTF TGTGCCAGCAGCGACGCGGGGGGTATCGGTTACTATGGCTACACCTTC TRBJ1-2 - TRBV7-9 -
CASSPPQGGWNTEAFF TGTGCCAGCAGCCCCCCCCAGGGAGGGTGGAACACTGAAGCTTTCTTT TRBJ1-1 - TRBV2 -
CASSWGQPNEKLFF TGTGCCAGCAGCTGGGGACAGCCTAATGAAAAACTGTTTTTT TRBJ1-4 TRBD1 TRBV6-6 -
CASSPSTGFEQYF TGTGCCAGCTCACCATCGACAGGGTTCGAGCAGTACTTC TRBJ2-7 TRBD1 TRBV18 -
CASSVDSLQRGGQSNEQFF TGTGCCAGCAGCGTAGACAGTCTCCAGCGGGGGGGCCAGTCTAATGAGCAGTTCTTC TRBJ2-1 TRBD2 TRBV9 -
CASSQGGELSNEQFF TGTGCCAGCAGCCAAGGGGGGGAACTCTCCAATGAGCAGTTCTTC TRBJ2-1 - TRBV4-2 many
CASSLGQPNTEAFF TGTGCCAGCTCGCTCGGACAGCCAAACACTGAAGCTTTCTTT TRBJ1-1 - TRBV18 -
CASSLAGGSEAFF TGTGCCAGCAGCTTAGCAGGGGGCTCCGAAGCTTTCTTT TRBJ1-1 TRBD1 TRBV7-9 -
CASRWTGSWTDTQYF TGTGCCAGCAGATGGACAGGGTCGTGGACAGATACGCAGTATTTT TRBJ2-3 TRBD1 TRBV2 -
CASSFGRFGQPQHF TGTGCCAGCAGCTTCGGCAGGTTTGGTCAGCCCCAGCATTTT TRBJ1-5 - TRBV5-6 -
CASGPAVRGGADTQYF TGTGCTAGTGGACCCGCGGTGAGGGGGGGGGCCGATACGCAGTATTTT TRBJ2-3 - TRBV12-5 -
CASSQRASWTGERGELFF TGTGCCAGCAGCCAAAGAGCTAGTTGGACGGGAGAGCGCGGGGAGCTGTTTTTT TRBJ2-2 - TRBV3-1/TRBV3-2 -
CASSESGPAHNEQFF TGCGCCAGCAGTGAGAGCGGCCCTGCCCACAATGAGCAGTTCTTC TRBJ2-1 - TRBV10-1 -
CASSSEGQMNTEAFF TGCGCCAGCAGCTCGGAGGGACAGATGAACACTGAAGCTTTCTTT TRBJ1-1 TRBD1 TRBV5-1 -
CASSAFLGETQYF TGTGCCAGCAGCGCCTTCCTAGGCGAGACCCAGTACTTC TRBJ2-5 - TRBV5-5 -
CASSYTPQGSVGYTF TGTGCCAGCAGTTATACCCCCCAGGGGTCCGTCGGCTACACCTTC TRBJ1-2 - TRBV6-5 -
CASSLGRRGLDYTF TGTGCCAGCAGTCTTGGGAGGAGGGGGCTTGACTACACCTTC TRBJ1-2 TRBD1 TRBV3-1/TRBV3-2 once
CASSSDSLYGYTF TGTGCCAGCAGCTCCGACAGCCTCTATGGCTACACCTTC TRBJ1-2 - TRBV5-4 -
CASSFRTGRGTEAFF TGCGCCAGCAGCTTTAGGACAGGGAGAGGGACTGAAGCTTTCTTT TRBJ1-1 TRBD1 TRBV5-1 few